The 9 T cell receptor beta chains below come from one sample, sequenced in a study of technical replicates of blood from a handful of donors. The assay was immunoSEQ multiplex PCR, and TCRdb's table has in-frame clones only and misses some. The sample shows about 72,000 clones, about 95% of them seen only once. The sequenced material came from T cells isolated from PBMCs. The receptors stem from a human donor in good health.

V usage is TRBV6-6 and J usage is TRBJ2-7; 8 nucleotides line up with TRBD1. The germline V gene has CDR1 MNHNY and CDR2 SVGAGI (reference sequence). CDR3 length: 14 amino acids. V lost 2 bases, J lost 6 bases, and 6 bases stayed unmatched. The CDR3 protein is CASSYGTGALEQYF. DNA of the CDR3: TGTGCCAGCAGTTACGGGACAGGAGCCCTCGAGCAGTACTTC.

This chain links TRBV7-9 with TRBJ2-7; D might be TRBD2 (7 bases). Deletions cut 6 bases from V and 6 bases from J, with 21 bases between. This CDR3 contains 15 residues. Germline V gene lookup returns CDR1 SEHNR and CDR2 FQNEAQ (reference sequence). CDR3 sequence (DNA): TGTGCCAGCAGTTACCGGGGGGCAGGGCCATCCGAGCAGTACTTC. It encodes CASSYRGAGPSEQYF.

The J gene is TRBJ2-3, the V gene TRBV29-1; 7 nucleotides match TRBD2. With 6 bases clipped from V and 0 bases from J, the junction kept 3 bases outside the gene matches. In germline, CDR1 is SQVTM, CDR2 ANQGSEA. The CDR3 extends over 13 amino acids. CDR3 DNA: TGCAGCGTAAGCGGGACTAGCACAGATACGCAGTATTTT. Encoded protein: CSVSGTSTDTQYF.

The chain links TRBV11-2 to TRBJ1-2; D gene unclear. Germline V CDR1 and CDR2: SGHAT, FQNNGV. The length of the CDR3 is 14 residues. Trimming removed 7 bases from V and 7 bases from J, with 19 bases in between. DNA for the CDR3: TGTGCCAGCATCTTGCGGCCGGGTTTGGTTGGCTACACCTTC. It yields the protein CASILRPGLVGYTF.

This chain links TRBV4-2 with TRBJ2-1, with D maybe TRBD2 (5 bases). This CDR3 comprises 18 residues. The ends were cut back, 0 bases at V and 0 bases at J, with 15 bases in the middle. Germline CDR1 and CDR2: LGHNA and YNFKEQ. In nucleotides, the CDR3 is TGTGCCAGCAGCCAAGATTACGCTCTAGCCCCCTCCTACAATGAGCAGTTCTTC. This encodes CASSQDYALAPSYNEQFF.

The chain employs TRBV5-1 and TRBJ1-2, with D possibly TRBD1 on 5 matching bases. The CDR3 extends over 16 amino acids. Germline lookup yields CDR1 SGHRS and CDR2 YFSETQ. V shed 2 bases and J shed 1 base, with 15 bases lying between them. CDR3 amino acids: CASSFGLSGGNYGYTF. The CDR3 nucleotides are TGCGCCAGCAGCTTCGGCCTCTCCGGGGGTAACTATGGCTACACCTTC.

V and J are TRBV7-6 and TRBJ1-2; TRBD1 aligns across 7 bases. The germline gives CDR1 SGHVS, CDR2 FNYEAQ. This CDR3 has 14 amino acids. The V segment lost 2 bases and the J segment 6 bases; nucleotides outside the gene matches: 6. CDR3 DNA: TGTGCCAGCAGCTTACGACAGGGAGTGGATGGCTACACCTTC. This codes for CASSLRQGVDGYTF.

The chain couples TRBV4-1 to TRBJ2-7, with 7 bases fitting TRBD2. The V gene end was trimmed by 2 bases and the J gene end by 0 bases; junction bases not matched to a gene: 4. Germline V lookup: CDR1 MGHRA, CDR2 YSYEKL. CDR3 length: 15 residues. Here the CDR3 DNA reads TGCGCCAGCAGCCAACCGGGGGGTAACTCCTACGAGCAGTACTTC. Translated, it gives CASSQPGGNSYEQYF.

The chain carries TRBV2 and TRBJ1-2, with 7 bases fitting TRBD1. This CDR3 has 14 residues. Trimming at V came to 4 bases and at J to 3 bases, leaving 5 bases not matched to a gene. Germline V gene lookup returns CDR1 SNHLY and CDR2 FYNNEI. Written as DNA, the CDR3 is TGTGCCAGCAGTGTGACAGGGATCGACTATGGCTACACCTTC. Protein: CASSVTGIDYGYTF.